This T cell receptor (beta chain) was recovered during a study of blood T cell repertoires in COVID-19. CDR1 and CDR2 from the germline V gene are KGHSH and LQKENI. CDR3 size: 15 residues. The germline V and J ends were trimmed by 1 base and 1 base, with 9 bases remaining between them. The repertoire was sequenced with immunoSEQ multiplex PCR; TCRdb's copy has only in-frame clones and lacks some. The data contain some 67,000 clones, 80% to 90% of them singletons. This sequence originates from a man aged 50-60 years with active COVID-19. The chain links TRBV18 to TRBJ2-3, with D unresolved. Sequenced material: peripheral blood. The DNA of the CDR3 is TGTGCCAGCTCACCACGACCAGGCGGCACAGATACGCAGTATTTT. Translated, it gives CASSPRPGGTDTQYF.